The 13 T cell receptor beta chains given below trace back to one sample, sequenced in a study of glioma-infiltrating T cells after dendritic cell vaccination. The method was immunoSEQ multiplex PCR; TCRdb's version includes in-frame clones alone and lacks a portion of them. Of roughly 82,000 clones listed, about 90% were seen once; the top ten hold about 3.2%. The sample here was blood, taken before dendritic cell vaccination. These receptors came from a human donor with glioblastoma.

The chain is built from TRBV18 and TRBJ2-3; D is unresolved. The CDR3 covers 13 residues. V lost 3 bases and J lost 5, with 9 bases in between. Germline CDR1 and CDR2: KGHSH and LQKENI. This CDR3 reads CASSPLLEDTQYF. The CDR3 bases are TGTGCCAGCTCACCGCTGTTAGAAGATACGCAGTATTTT.

The chain has TRBV15 and TRBJ2-7, with D perhaps TRBD1 (5 bases). The CDR3 is 15 residues long. Germline V gene lookup returns CDR1 LNHNV and CDR2 YYDKDF (reference sequence). V dropped 3 bases and J dropped 2 bases, with 14 bases sitting between them. The CDR3 DNA sequence: TGTGCCACCAGCAGCCTCCCGGACAAGGCCTACGAGCAGTACTTC. This translates into CATSSLPDKAYEQYF.

The chain uses TRBV5-1 and TRBJ1-1, with 11 bases matching TRBD1. The CDR3 is made up of 13 amino acids. V trimming: 3 bases; J trimming: 7 bases; junction bases outside the gene matches: 2. The germline V gene encodes CDR1 SGHRS and CDR2 YFSETQ. CDR3 loop: CASSSGTGGEAFF. In DNA, the CDR3 is TGCGCCAGCAGCTCCGGGACAGGGGGTGAAGCTTTCTTT.

V is TRBV7-9 and J is TRBJ2-7; TRBD1 is a possible D gene (5 bases). The CDR3 length is 12 residues. The ends were cut back, 3 bases at V and 4 bases at J, with 7 bases in the middle. Looked up from germline, CDR1 is SEHNR and CDR2 is FQNEAQ (reference sequence). The CDR3 here is CASSLDNYEQYF. DNA for the CDR3: TGTGCCAGCAGCTTGGACAATTACGAGCAGTACTTC.

The chain carries TRBV18 and TRBJ1-1; 7 nucleotides line up with TRBD1. V trimming: 3 bases; J trimming: 3 bases; junction bases outside the gene matches: 4. The length of the CDR3 is 14 residues. Germline CDR1 KGHSH, CDR2 LQKENI. The CDR3 is CASSPFTGDTEAFF. The DNA of the CDR3 is TGTGCCAGCTCACCTTTTACAGGGGACACTGAAGCTTTCTTT.

This clone was seen once. The chain uses TRBV10-3 and TRBJ1-1; D unclear. Looked up from germline, CDR1 is ENHRY and CDR2 is SYGVKD. V shed 0 bases and J shed 4 bases, with 9 bases lying between them. The length of the CDR3 is 14 residues. The CDR3 region has the DNA TGTGCCATCAGTGAGTCCGGGGTAAGCACTGAAGCTTTCTTT. Encoded protein: CAISESGVSTEAFF.

The sample holds one count of this clone. This rearrangement joins TRBV10-3 to TRBJ1-4, with 8 bases matching TRBD1. There are 16 residues in the CDR3. The V gene's germline CDR1 is ENHRY and CDR2 SYGVKD. Trimming took 0 bases from V and 3 from J; bases not matched to a gene: 3. CDR3 coding DNA: TGTGCCATCAGTGAGTCCGTGGACAGGGCTAATGAAAAACTGTTTTTT. As protein: CAISESVDRANEKLFF.

The rearrangement joins TRBV10-3 to TRBJ1-4; D not certain. The CDR3 loop spans 11 amino acids. V lost 3 bases to trimming and J lost 16 bases, with 12 bases between them. Germline lookup yields CDR1 ENHRY and CDR2 SYGVKD. This CDR3 is CAISDGVFQFF. In DNA form, the CDR3 reads TGTGCCATCAGTGACGGGGTCTTTCAGTTTTTT.

The rearrangement uses TRBV7-3 and TRBJ2-7, with no clear D. This CDR3 spans 13 amino acids. The germline CDR1 and CDR2 sequences are SGHTA and FQGTGA. Trimming removed 0 bases at V and 5 bases at J, with 8 bases between. The CDR3 here is CASSLTSSDEQYF. The CDR3 DNA sequence: TGTGCCAGCAGCTTAACCTCCTCTGACGAGCAGTACTTC.

This chain joins TRBV6-1 and TRBJ1-5; D is possibly TRBD1 (5 bases). This CDR3 comprises 14 residues. CDR1 is MNHNS and CDR2 is SASEGT in the germline V gene. The V end was cut by 3 bases, the J end by 8 bases, with 14 bases between. The CDR3 loop reads CASSEVQGPKPQHF. In DNA form, the CDR3 reads TGTGCCAGCAGTGAGGTCCAGGGTCCCAAGCCCCAGCATTTT.

This chain uses TRBV27 with TRBJ1-6; 7 bases map to TRBD1. This CDR3 region has 13 residues. V dropped 6 bases and J dropped 5; count of bases not matched to a gene: 1. Per the germline V gene, CDR1 is MNHEY and CDR2 is SMNVEV (reference sequence). CDR3: CASRGQNNSPLHF. The CDR3 DNA follows: TGTGCCAGCAGGGGACAGAATAATTCACCCCTCCACTTT.

The chain recombines TRBV6-1 with TRBJ2-1; 11 nucleotides agree with TRBD2. The CDR3 is 19 amino acids. In germline, CDR1 is MNHNS, CDR2 SASEGT. The V gene end was trimmed by 0 bases and the J gene end by 8 bases; junction bases not matched to a gene: 15. The CDR3 DNA sequence: TGTGCCAGCAGTGAAGCGACAGGGATCACTAGCGGGAGAATCCATGAGCAGTTCTTC. This translates into CASSEATGITSGRIHEQFF.

V usage is TRBV2 and J usage is TRBJ1-5, with 9 bases lining up with TRBD1. The CDR3 has 15 amino acids. Trimming cost V 6 bases and J 6 bases; bases outside gene matches: 9. Germline V gives CDR1 SNHLY, CDR2 FYNNEI. CDR3 coding DNA: TGTGCCAGCAGGGGTACAGGGGGCAGGGGTCAGCCCCAGCATTTT. This codes for CASRGTGGRGQPQHF.